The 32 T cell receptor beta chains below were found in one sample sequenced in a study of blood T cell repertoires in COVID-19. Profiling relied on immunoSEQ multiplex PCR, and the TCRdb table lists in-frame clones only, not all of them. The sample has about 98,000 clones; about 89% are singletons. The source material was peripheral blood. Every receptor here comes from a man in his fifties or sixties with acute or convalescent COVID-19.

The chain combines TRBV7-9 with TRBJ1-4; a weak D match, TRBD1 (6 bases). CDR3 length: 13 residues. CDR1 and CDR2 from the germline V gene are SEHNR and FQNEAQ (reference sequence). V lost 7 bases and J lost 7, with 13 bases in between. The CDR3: CASIRGRGEKLFF. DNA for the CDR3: TGTGCCAGCATCCGCGGCAGGGGTGAAAAACTGTTTTTT.

The CDR3 sequence is CATSDSGRGFGNTIYF. The CDR3 DNA reads as TGTGCCACCAGTGATTCTGGCAGGGGGTTTGGAAACACCATATATTTT. V usage is TRBV24-1 and J usage is TRBJ1-3, with 7 bases matching TRBD1. The CDR3 covers 16 residues. CDR1 and CDR2 (germline): KGHDR, SFDVKD. V was clipped by 2 bases and J by 3 bases; unmatched bases: 6.

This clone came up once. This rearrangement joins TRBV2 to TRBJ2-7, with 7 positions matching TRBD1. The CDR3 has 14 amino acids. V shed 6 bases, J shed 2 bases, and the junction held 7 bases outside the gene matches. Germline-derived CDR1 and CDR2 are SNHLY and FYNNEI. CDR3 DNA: TGTGCCAGCAGGCCGACAGGGCGAACCTACGAGCAGTACTTC. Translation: CASRPTGRTYEQYF.

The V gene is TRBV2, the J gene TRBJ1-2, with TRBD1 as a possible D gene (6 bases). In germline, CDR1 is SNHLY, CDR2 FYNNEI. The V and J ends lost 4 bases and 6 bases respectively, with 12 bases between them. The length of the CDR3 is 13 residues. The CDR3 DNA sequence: TGTGCCAGCAGTGGTGGCAGGGGAAATGGCTACACCTTC. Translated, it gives CASSGGRGNGYTF.

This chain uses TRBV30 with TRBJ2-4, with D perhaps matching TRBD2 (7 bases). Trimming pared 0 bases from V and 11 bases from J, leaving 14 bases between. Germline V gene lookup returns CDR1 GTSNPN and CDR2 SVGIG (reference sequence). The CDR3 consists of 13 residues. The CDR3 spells CAWSVLLGGLQYF. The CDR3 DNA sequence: TGTGCCTGGAGTGTATTGCTCGGGGGGCTTCAGTACTTC.

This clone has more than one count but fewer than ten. The CDR3 protein is CASSLDSAGHGVGQPQHF. In nucleotides, the CDR3 is TGTGCCAGCAGCTTAGACTCGGCAGGGCATGGAGTTGGACAGCCCCAGCATTTT. V and J are TRBV7-2 and TRBJ1-5, with D maybe TRBD1 (5 bases). Germline CDR1 is SGHTA and CDR2 is FQGNSA. CDR3 length equals 18 residues. Trimming stripped 1 base from V and 7 bases from J, with 23 bases between.

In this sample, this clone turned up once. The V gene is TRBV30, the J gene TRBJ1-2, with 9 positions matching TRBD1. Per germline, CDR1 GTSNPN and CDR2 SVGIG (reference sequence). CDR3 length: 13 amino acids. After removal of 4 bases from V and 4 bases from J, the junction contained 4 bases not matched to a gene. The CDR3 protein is CAWTGQGAYGYTF. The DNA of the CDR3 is TGTGCCTGGACGGGACAGGGTGCCTATGGCTACACCTTC.

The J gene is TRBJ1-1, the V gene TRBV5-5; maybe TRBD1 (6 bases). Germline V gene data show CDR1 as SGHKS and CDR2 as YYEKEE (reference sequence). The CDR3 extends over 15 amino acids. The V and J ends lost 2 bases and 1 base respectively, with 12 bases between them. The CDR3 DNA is TGTGCCAGCAGCTTTACCTCAGGGGCGAACACTGAAGCTTTCTTT. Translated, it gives CASSFTSGANTEAFF.

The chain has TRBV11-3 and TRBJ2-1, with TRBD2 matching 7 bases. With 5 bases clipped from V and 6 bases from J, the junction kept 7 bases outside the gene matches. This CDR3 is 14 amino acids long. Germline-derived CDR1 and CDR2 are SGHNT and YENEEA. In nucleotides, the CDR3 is TGTGCCAGCAGCCCCGGGACTACCCCCAATGAGCAGTTCTTC. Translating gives CASSPGTTPNEQFF.

The CDR3: CASSDRFSTDTQYF. The CDR3 bases are TGTGCCAGCAGTGACAGGTTTAGCACAGATACGCAGTATTTT. The rearrangement links TRBV6-1 to TRBJ2-3, with D unresolved. Germline CDR1 MNHNS, CDR2 SASEGT. CDR3 length: 14 residues. V was trimmed by 3 bases and J by 0 bases, leaving 7 bases between them.

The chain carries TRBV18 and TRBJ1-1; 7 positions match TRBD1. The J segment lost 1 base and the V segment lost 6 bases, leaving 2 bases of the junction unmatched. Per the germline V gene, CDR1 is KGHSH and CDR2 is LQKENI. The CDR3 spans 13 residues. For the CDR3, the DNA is TGTGCCAGCTCGGGACAGAAGAACACTGAAGCTTTCTTT. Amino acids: CASSGQKNTEAFF.

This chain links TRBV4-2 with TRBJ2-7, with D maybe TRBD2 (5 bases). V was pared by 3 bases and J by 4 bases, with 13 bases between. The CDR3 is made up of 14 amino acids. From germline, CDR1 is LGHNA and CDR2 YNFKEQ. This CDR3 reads CASSQGMGRYEQYF. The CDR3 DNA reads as TGTGCCAGCAGCCAGGGGATGGGGAGATACGAGCAGTACTTC.

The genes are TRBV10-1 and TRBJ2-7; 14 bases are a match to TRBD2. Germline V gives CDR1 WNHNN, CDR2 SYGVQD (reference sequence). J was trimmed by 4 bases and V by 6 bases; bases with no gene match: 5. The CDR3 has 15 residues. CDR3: CASSGTSGSRYEQYF. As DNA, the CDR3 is TGCGCCAGCAGCGGGACTAGCGGGAGTCGATACGAGCAGTACTTC.

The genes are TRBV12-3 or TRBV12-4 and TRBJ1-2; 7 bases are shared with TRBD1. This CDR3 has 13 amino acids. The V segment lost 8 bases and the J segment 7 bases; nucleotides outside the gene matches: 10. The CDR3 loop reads CASGQDRDFGYTF. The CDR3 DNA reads TGTGCCAGCGGACAAGACAGGGACTTTGGCTACACCTTC.

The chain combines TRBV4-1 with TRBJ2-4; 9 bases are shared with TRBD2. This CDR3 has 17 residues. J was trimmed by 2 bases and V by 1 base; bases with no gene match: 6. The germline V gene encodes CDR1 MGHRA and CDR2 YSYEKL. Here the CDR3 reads CASSQGRAGGSKNIQYF. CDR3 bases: TGCGCCAGCAGCCAAGGGCGCGCGGGAGGGTCCAAAAACATTCAGTACTTC.

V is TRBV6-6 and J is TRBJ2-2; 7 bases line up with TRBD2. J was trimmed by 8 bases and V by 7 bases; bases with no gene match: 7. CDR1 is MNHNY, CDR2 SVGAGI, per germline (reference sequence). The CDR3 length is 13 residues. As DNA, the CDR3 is TGTGCCAGCACCCCGGGGGGTATTGGGGAGCTGTTTTTT. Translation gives CASTPGGIGELFF.

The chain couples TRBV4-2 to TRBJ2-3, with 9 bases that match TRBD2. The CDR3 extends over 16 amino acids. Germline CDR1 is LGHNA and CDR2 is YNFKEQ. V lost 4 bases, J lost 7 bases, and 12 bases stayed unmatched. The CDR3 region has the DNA TGTGCCAGCAGCCTAGGGCGAGAGGGACTAGCCAATACGCAGTATTTT. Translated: CASSLGREGLANTQYF.

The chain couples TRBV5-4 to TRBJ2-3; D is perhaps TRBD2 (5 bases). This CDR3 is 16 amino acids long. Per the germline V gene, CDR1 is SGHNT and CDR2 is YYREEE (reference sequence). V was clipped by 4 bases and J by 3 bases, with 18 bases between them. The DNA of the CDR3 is TGTGCCAGCAGCCATCTTCCGCGGGTGAGGACAGATACGCAGTATTTT. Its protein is CASSHLPRVRTDTQYF.

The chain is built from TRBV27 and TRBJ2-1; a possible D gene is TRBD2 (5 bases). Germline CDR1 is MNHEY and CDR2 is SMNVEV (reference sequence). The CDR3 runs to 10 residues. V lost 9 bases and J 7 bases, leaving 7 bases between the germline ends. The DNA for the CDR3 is TGTGCCAGGACGGGGAATGAGCAGTTCTTC. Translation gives CARTGNEQFF.

This chain's CDR3 is CASSFPGTGGGYTF. The CDR3 region has the DNA TGTGCCAGCAGCTTCCCCGGGACAGGAGGAGGCTACACCTTC. The rearrangement links TRBV5-4 to TRBJ1-2, with TRBD1 matching 8 bases. The V gene end was trimmed by 2 bases and the J gene end by 8 bases; junction bases not matched to a gene: 8. Per the germline V gene, CDR1 is SGHNT and CDR2 is YYREEE (reference sequence). The CDR3 has 14 residues.

Written as DNA, the CDR3 is TGCGCCAGCTTCGGACGGGGTGGGACTGAAGCTTTCTTT. Translating it yields CASFGRGGTEAFF. This chain links TRBV5-1 with TRBJ1-1; D unresolved. Germline loops: CDR1 SGHRS, CDR2 YFSETQ. Between the trimmed V and J ends, which lost 7 bases and 5 bases, there was a span of 15 bases. The CDR3 sequence is 13 residues long.

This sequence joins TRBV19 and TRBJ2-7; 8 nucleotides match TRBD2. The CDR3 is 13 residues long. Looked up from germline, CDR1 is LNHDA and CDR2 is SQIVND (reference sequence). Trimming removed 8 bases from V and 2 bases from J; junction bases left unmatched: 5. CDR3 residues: CASRQLAAYEQYF. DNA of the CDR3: TGTGCCAGTCGTCAACTAGCGGCCTACGAGCAGTACTTC.

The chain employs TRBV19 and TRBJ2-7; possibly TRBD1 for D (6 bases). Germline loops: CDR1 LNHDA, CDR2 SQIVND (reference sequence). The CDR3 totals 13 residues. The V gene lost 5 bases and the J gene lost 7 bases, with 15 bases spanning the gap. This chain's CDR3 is CASSAGTRVEQYF. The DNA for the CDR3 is TGTGCCAGTAGTGCCGGGACACGGGTGGAGCAGTACTTC. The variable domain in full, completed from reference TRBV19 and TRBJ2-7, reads DGGITQSPKYLFRKEGQNVTLSCEQNLNHDAMYWYRQDPGQGLRLIYYSQIVNDFQKGDIAEGYSVSREKKESFPLTVTSAQKNPTAFYLCASSAGTRVEQYFGPGTRLTVT.

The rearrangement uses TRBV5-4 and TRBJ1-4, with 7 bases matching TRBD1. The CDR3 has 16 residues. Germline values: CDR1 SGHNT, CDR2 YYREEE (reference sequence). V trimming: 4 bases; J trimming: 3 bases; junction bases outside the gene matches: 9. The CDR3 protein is CASSQGRGFPNEKLFF. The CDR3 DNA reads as TGTGCCAGCAGCCAGGGCAGGGGGTTTCCTAATGAAAAACTGTTTTTT.

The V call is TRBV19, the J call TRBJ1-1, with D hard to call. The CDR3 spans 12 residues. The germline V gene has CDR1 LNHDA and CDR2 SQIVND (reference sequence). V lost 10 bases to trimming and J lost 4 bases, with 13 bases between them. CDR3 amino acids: CAIMDEGTEAFF. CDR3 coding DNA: TGTGCCATAATGGACGAGGGCACTGAAGCTTTCTTT.

CDR3 in amino acids: CATSFAGSSYEQYF. CDR3 bases: TGTGCCACCTCTTTCGCGGGGAGCTCCTACGAGCAGTACTTC. The chain has TRBV19 and TRBJ2-7; a possible D gene is TRBD2 (6 bases). Germline CDR1 LNHDA, CDR2 SQIVND (reference sequence). CDR3 size: 14 residues. With 10 bases removed from V and 0 bases from J, the gap between germline ends came to 16 bases.

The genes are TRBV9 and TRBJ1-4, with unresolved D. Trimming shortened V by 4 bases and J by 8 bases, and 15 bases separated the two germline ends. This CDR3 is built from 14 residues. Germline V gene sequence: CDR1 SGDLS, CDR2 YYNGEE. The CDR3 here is CASSLSSREEKLFF. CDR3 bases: TGTGCCAGCAGCCTCAGTTCCCGGGAGGAAAAACTGTTTTTT.

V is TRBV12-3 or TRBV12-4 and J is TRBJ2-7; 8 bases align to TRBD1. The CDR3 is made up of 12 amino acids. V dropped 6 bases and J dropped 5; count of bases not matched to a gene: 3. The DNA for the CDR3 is TGTGCCAGCAGCTCCAGGGGGCACGAGCAGTACTTC. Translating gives CASSSRGHEQYF.

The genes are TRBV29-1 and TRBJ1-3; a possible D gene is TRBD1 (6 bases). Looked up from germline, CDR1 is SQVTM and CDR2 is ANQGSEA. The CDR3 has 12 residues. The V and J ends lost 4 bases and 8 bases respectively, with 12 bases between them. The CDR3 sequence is CSVVSRGDTIYF. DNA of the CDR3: TGCAGCGTTGTCTCCAGGGGAGACACCATATATTTT.

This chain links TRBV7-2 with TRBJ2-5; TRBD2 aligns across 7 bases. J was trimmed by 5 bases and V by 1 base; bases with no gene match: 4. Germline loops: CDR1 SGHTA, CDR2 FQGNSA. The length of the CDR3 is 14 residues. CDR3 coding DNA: TGTGCCAGCAGCTTAGGGGAGGGGCAGGAGACCCAGTACTTC. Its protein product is CASSLGEGQETQYF. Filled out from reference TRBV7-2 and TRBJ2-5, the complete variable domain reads GAGVSQSPSNKVTEKGKDVELRCDPISGHTALYWYRQSLGQGLEFLIYFQGNSAPDKSGLPSDRFSAERTGGSVSTLTIQRTQQEDSAVYLCASSLGEGQETQYFGPGTRLLVL.

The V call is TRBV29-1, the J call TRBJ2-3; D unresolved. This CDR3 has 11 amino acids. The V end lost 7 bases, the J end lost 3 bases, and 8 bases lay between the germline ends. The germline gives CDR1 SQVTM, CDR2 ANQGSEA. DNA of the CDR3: TGCAGCGGCGACTTAACAGATACGCAGTATTTT. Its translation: CSGDLTDTQYF.

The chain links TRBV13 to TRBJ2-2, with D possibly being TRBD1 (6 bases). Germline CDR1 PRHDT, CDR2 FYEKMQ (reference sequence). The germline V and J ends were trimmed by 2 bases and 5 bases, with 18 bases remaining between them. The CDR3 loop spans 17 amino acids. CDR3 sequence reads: CASSLSSWGRGTGELFF. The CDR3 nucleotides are TGTGCCAGCAGCTTATCGTCCTGGGGGCGCGGGACCGGGGAGCTGTTTTTT.